The 32 T cell receptor beta chains presented below share a single source sample, sequenced in a study of human CD8 memory T cell subsets. Generation of TCR beta libraries used UMI-labeled 5' RACE. TCRdb reprocessed the 5' RACE reads; each CDR3 protein has one entry and no DNA is given. This sample's table has fewer than 8,500 distinct CDR3 sequences. Input material: CD8+ stem-like memory T cells (TSCM and TCM) sorted from PBMCs. The subset here: stem-like memory CD8 T cells (TSTEM), CCR7+ PD-1- TIGIT-. Receptors originate from a human donor in good health.

The chain joins TRBV30 to TRBJ2-7; TCRdb names TRBD2, which stays unverified in the absence of DNA. The CDR3 is made up of 15 amino acids. Germline V CDR1 and CDR2: GTSNPN, SVGIG (reference sequence). The CDR3: CAWSVTSGRIYEQYF.

This chain connects TRBV7-2 to TRBJ2-3; the D gene TCRdb calls, TRBD1, cannot be checked with no DNA. CDR1 is SGHTA and CDR2 is FQGNSA in the germline V gene. This CDR3 has 15 residues. CDR3 sequence: CASSLLGTPTDTQYF.

The chain links TRBV20-1 to TRBJ2-7; TCRdb picks TRBD2, but there is no DNA to check that call. Germline assignment: CDR1 DFQATT and CDR2 SNEGSKA (reference sequence). The length of the CDR3 is 15 residues. The CDR3 is CSARDNREGLSEQYF.

The chain recombines TRBV7-9 with TRBJ2-1; TCRdb outputs TRBD2, but without DNA this stays unchecked. CDR3 length equals 20 residues. CDR1 and CDR2 (germline): SEHNR, FQNEAQ (reference sequence). CDR3 loop: CASSAIRGRLAQSSYNEQFF.

CDR3 sequence reads: CASSWGGTGNGYTF. This chain links TRBV5-6 with TRBJ1-2; TCRdb's D gene call, TRBD1, goes unchecked for lack of DNA. The CDR3 sequence is 14 residues long. CDR1 is SGHDT and CDR2 is YYEEEE in the germline V gene.

The chain recombines TRBV7-9 with TRBJ1-1; TCRdb's D call, TRBD1, is unchecked because there is no DNA. CDR1 is SEHNR and CDR2 is FQNEAQ in the germline V gene (reference sequence). The CDR3 is 13 residues long. The CDR3: CASILTRTGEAFF. Combining the CDR3 with reference TRBV7-9 and TRBJ1-1 gives the whole variable domain DTGVSQNPRHKITKRGQNVTFRCDPISEHNRLYWYRQTLGQGPEFLTYFQNEAQLEKSRLLSDRFSAERPKGSFSTLEIQRTEQGDSAMYLCASILTRTGEAFFGQGTRLTVV.

The V and J genes are TRBV19 and TRBJ1-1. Looked up from germline, CDR1 is LNHDA and CDR2 is SQIVND (reference sequence). This CDR3 contains 15 residues. The CDR3 here is CASIGVGSRVTEAFF.

The chain carries TRBV2 and TRBJ1-1; TCRdb's D call of TRBD1 is untestable without DNA. Germline V gives CDR1 SNHLY, CDR2 FYNNEI. This CDR3 comprises 12 residues. CDR3: CASRGQGTEAFF.

The V call is TRBV20-1, the J call TRBJ2-3; TCRdb names TRBD2, which stays unverified in the absence of DNA. This CDR3 spans 21 amino acids. The germline gives CDR1 DFQATT, CDR2 SNEGSKA (reference sequence). CDR3 residues: CSARDHRGQASGRDGTDTQYF.

This clonotype registers medium-sized by frequency. This rearrangement joins TRBV4-1 to TRBJ2-3. The CDR3 length is 13 residues. Germline V gives CDR1 MGHRA, CDR2 YSYEKL. The CDR3 reads CASSQEGHDTQYF.

This rearrangement joins TRBV28 to TRBJ2-1; TCRdb's D gene call, TRBD2, goes unchecked for lack of DNA. CDR3 size: 11 residues. Germline lookup yields CDR1 MDHEN and CDR2 SYDVKM. The CDR3 loop reads CASSFGGEQFF.

J is TRBJ2-1 and V is TRBV28; TCRdb gives TRBD2 as the D gene, but with no DNA this cannot be confirmed. This CDR3 comprises 17 residues. Germline V gene sequence: CDR1 MDHEN, CDR2 SYDVKM. CDR3 amino acids: CASSPRIPSGSYNEQFF. The full variable domain, in which reference TRBV28 and TRBJ2-1 provide the parts outside the CDR3, is DVKVTQSSRYLVKRTGEKVFLECVQDMDHENMFWYRQDPGLGLRLIYFSYDVKMKEKGDIPEGYSVSREKKERFSLILESASTNQTSMYLCASSPRIPSGSYNEQFFGPGTRLTVL.

The chain employs TRBV4-1 and TRBJ2-2; TCRdb selects TRBD1, and the lack of DNA leaves this call unchecked. The CDR3 extends over 14 amino acids. From germline, CDR1 is MGHRA and CDR2 YSYEKL. The CDR3 loop reads CASSQVAPSGELFF.

This clonotype is classed as medium-sized (0.01 to 0.1%) by frequency. This chain links TRBV29-1 with TRBJ2-7; the D gene TCRdb calls, TRBD1, cannot be checked with no DNA. Germline loops: CDR1 SQVTM, CDR2 ANQGSEA. CDR3 length: 13 amino acids. Here the CDR3 reads CSVDLGAGNEQYF.

This clonotype counts as medium-sized (0.01 to 0.1%) by frequency. V usage is TRBV19 and J usage is TRBJ2-1; the D call from TCRdb, TRBD1, cannot be confirmed without DNA. The CDR3 length is 16 residues. Germline loops: CDR1 LNHDA, CDR2 SQIVND (reference sequence). The CDR3 reads CASSISQGAAYNEQFF.

The chain is built from TRBV7-9 and TRBJ2-1; TCRdb returns TRBD2, unconfirmable since there is no DNA. CDR3 length: 16 residues. Germline lookup yields CDR1 SEHNR and CDR2 FQNEAQ (reference sequence). The CDR3 region is CASSPHRASGSNEQFF.

This sequence joins TRBV20-1 and TRBJ2-3; TCRdb indicates TRBD2, and absent DNA this call remains unverified. CDR3 length: 15 residues. Germline V gene data show CDR1 as DFQATT and CDR2 as SNEGSKA (reference sequence). The CDR3 protein is CSAHLAGGPADTQYF.

The chain combines TRBV4-1 with TRBJ2-2; TCRdb's assignment of TRBD2 cannot be checked, as there is no DNA. The CDR3 spans 17 residues. Germline CDR1 and CDR2: MGHRA and YSYEKL. This chain's CDR3 is CASSQVAGGWDTGELFF.

The chain joins TRBV4-2 to TRBJ2-4. The CDR3 totals 13 residues. Germline V CDR1 and CDR2: LGHNA, YNFKEQ. CDR3 in amino acids: CASSPHAADIQYF.

The chain combines TRBV7-9 with TRBJ2-1; no DNA is available, so the TRBD1 call from TCRdb remains unchecked. This CDR3 is built from 15 residues. Germline CDR1 reads SEHNR; CDR2 reads FQNEAQ (reference sequence). The CDR3 reads CASRDGGGPDNEQFF.

The chain uses TRBV6-5 and TRBJ2-1; the D call of TRBD1 rests on TCRdb alone, since no DNA is present to check it. CDR3 size: 13 residues. CDR1 and CDR2 from the germline V gene are MNHEY and SVGAGI. The CDR3 spells CASSPVAGLEQFF.

This chain links TRBV7-7 with TRBJ1-1. The CDR3 sequence is 13 residues long. Germline CDR1 and CDR2: SSHAT and FNYEAQ (reference sequence). Here the CDR3 reads CASSLERSTEAFF. The variable domain in full, completed from reference TRBV7-7 and TRBJ1-1, reads GAGVSQSPRYKVTKRGQDVTLRCDPISSHATLYWYQQALGQGPEFLTYFNYEAQPDKSGLPSDRFSAERPEGSISTLTIQRTEQRDSAMYRCASSLERSTEAFFGQGTRLTVV.

The chain couples TRBV7-2 to TRBJ2-5; TCRdb lists TRBD2, though no DNA is available to test this call. The CDR3 sequence is 16 residues long. Germline V gene lookup returns CDR1 SGHTA and CDR2 FQGNSA. The CDR3 spells CASSFPPGGVDETQYF.

V usage is TRBV6-5 and J usage is TRBJ2-1; the D call from TCRdb, TRBD2, cannot be confirmed without DNA. The CDR3 spans 14 residues. Looked up from germline, CDR1 is MNHEY and CDR2 is SVGAGI. The CDR3 is CASSYRQGPNEQFF.

The chain employs TRBV19 and TRBJ1-1. Germline lookup yields CDR1 LNHDA and CDR2 SQIVND (reference sequence). This CDR3 comprises 18 residues. The CDR3 reads CASRPRGLSQVQNTEAFF.

The chain couples TRBV27 to TRBJ2-7. CDR1 and CDR2 from the germline V gene are MNHEY and SMNVEV (reference sequence). This CDR3 comprises 14 residues. The CDR3 loop reads CASSFQGDSYEQYF.

V gene TRBV21-1 combines with J gene TRBJ2-2; TCRdb's D call of TRBD1 is untestable without DNA. TRBV21-1 is designated a pseudogene. This CDR3 region has 20 residues. CDR3 amino acids: CASSMPLPGQKSTNTGELFF.

The chain carries TRBV7-7 and TRBJ2-5; TCRdb outputs TRBD1, but without DNA this stays unchecked. The CDR3 spans 14 residues. The germline gives CDR1 SSHAT, CDR2 FNYEAQ (reference sequence). This chain's CDR3 is CASSPLSEGETQYF.

Its frequency marks this clonotype as medium-sized. This chain uses TRBV15 with TRBJ2-1. The CDR3 is 14 amino acids. Germline V gene sequence: CDR1 LNHNV, CDR2 YYDKDF (reference sequence). CDR3 protein: CATRSTNSYNEQFF.

The gene calls are TRBV15 and TRBJ2-7; the D call from TCRdb, TRBD1, cannot be confirmed without DNA. The length of the CDR3 is 14 residues. Germline values: CDR1 LNHNV, CDR2 YYDKDF (reference sequence). The CDR3 here is CATSRYGAAYEQYF.

The chain is built from TRBV11-2 and TRBJ2-7; TCRdb's D call, TRBD1, is unchecked because there is no DNA. In germline, CDR1 is SGHAT, CDR2 FQNNGV. This CDR3 is 14 amino acids long. The CDR3 here is CASSQLGQPYEQYF.

V and J are TRBV7-6 and TRBJ2-1; checking the TCRdb D call of TRBD1 is not possible without DNA. CDR1 is SGHVS, CDR2 FNYEAQ, per germline. The CDR3 covers 12 residues. The CDR3 spells CASSSEGVEQFF.